This T cell receptor (beta chain) was sequenced during a study of shared clonotypes between healthy human individuals. The CDR3 covers 14 residues. Trimming left V 7 bases short and J 2 bases short, with 15 bases between. Per germline, CDR1 MNHNY and CDR2 SVGAGI (reference sequence). This clone was detected once. Deep was the level used in running the assay. Assay: immunoSEQ multiplex PCR; the TCRdb copy retains only in-frame clones and omits some. Of about 2.1 million clones in the sample, under 95% were seen once. Cells designated naive CD8 were CD45RO-negative and were positively selected for CCR7, with terminally differentiated effector memory CD45RA+ cells excluded.

The chain is built from TRBV6-6 and TRBJ2-7; perhaps TRBD2 as D (5 bases). This clonotype originated in a man between 18 and 35 years old in good health. Some clones in this sample may be carry-over from other donors' samples. The sample taken for sequencing was naive CD8+ T cells from PBMCs. The chain's CDR3 is CASTSRTFTYEQYF. CDR3 bases: TGTGCCAGCACCTCGCGGACTTTTACCTACGAGCAGTACTTC.